A selection of T cell receptor beta chains follows, all from one sample in a study of blood T cell repertoires in COVID-19. The assay was immunoSEQ multiplex PCR, and TCRdb's table has in-frame clones only and misses some. This table has roughly 300,000 clones, roughly 86% appearing once. The sample was peripheral blood. These receptors were obtained from a woman in her 50s with acute or convalescent COVID-19. The CDR3 runs from the conserved cysteine through the conserved F or W. The order of the fields is J gene, clone size, V gene, CDR3 length, D gene, CDR3 protein, CDR3 DNA. D genes are given only for firm matches. Not all rows give a size; the values are once, few, many and, for expanded clones, a class.

TRBJ2-7 | . | TRBV20-1 | 11 | . | CSGRESYEQYF | TGCAGTGGGAGAGAGAGCTACGAGCAGTACTTC
TRBJ2-5 | once | TRBV9 | 13 | . | CASSVGLRETQYF | TGTGCCAGCAGCGTAGGGCTCAGGGAGACCCAGTACTTC
TRBJ2-1 | . | TRBV15 | 18 | TRBD2 | CATSSSLPGTSGSDEQFF | TGTGCCACCAGCAGTTCCCTCCCGGGGACTAGCGGAAGCGATGAGCAGTTCTTC
TRBJ1-4 | . | TRBV4-3 | 15 | . | CASSQEARNEEKLFF | TGCGCCAGCAGCCAAGAAGCGAGGAATGAAGAAAAACTGTTTTTT
TRBJ1-6 | . | TRBV6-5 | 16 | . | CASSLGLTAYNSPLHF | TGTGCCAGCAGTTTAGGACTGACCGCCTATAATTCACCCCTCCACTTT
TRBJ2-5 | . | TRBV5-3 | 16 | . | CARSLGQRTLFVTQYF | TGTGCCAGAAGCTTGGGACAGAGGACCCTTTTTGTGACCCAGTACTTC
TRBJ1-1 | . | TRBV5-4 | 15 | . | CASSLGGVRDTEAFF | TGTGCCAGCAGCTTGGGAGGCGTGAGGGACACTGAAGCTTTCTTT
TRBJ2-7 | . | TRBV5-1 | 14 | TRBD1 | CASSPRTGIGEQYF | TGCGCCAGCAGCCCGAGGACAGGGATAGGCGAGCAGTACTTC
TRBJ2-7 | . | TRBV21-1 | 15 | . | CARLPRRGGSYEQYF | TGTGCCAGACTGCCGAGGAGGGGTGGAAGTTACGAGCAGTACTTC
TRBJ2-5 | . | TRBV29-1 | 15 | . | CSVVPPEGFQETQYF | TGCAGCGTTGTACCTCCTGAGGGTTTCCAAGAGACCCAGTACTTC
TRBJ1-4 | . | TRBV5-1 | 15 | . | CASSLRSRANEKLFF | TGCGCCAGCAGCTTGAGATCGCGAGCTAATGAAAAACTGTTTTTT
TRBJ2-5 | . | TRBV30 | 12 | . | CAWSVTGETQYF | TGTGCCTGGAGTGTTACGGGGGAGACCCAGTACTTC
TRBJ2-5 | . | TRBV2 | 13 | . | CASRLGEGETQYF | TGTGCCAGCAGGTTAGGGGAAGGAGAGACCCAGTACTTC
TRBJ1-3 | . | TRBV18 | 14 | . | CASSPDRAGNTIYF | TGTGCCAGCTCACCTGACAGAGCTGGAAACACCATATATTTT
TRBJ1-1 | . | TRBV6-6 | 14 | . | CASSYSRQGLEAFF | TGTGCCAGCAGTTACTCGCGGCAGGGACTTGAAGCTTTCTTT
TRBJ2-7 | . | TRBV28 | 14 | TRBD2 | CASSYQREVNEQYF | TGTGCCAGCAGTTACCAGCGGGAGGTTAACGAGCAGTACTTC
TRBJ1-6 | . | TRBV7-2 | 15 | . | CASSSREIRDSPLHF | TGTGCCAGCAGCTCAAGGGAGATCCGGGATTCACCCCTCCACTTT
TRBJ2-7 | . | TRBV6-5 | 13 | . | CASRSQGSYEQYF | TGTGCCAGCAGGTCCCAGGGTTCCTACGAGCAGTACTTC
TRBJ2-7 | . | TRBV7-2 | 16 | . | CASSLGLASLAYEQYF | TGTGCCAGCAGCTTAGGGTTAGCGAGTCTCGCCTACGAGCAGTACTTC
TRBJ2-7 | . | TRBV27 | 15 | . | CASSSEPGGSYEQYF | TGTGCCAGCAGTTCCGAACCTGGAGGGTCCTACGAGCAGTACTTC
TRBJ1-3 | once | TRBV11-2 | 16 | . | CASSSIVLGGGNTIYF | TGTGCCAGCAGCTCTATAGTACTCGGGGGTGGAAACACCATATATTTT
TRBJ1-2 | . | TRBV7-2 | 16 | . | CASSLVIRGGRYGYTF | TGTGCCAGCAGCTTAGTCATTCGGGGGGGAAGATATGGCTACACCTTC